The 18 T cell receptor beta chains below come from one sample, sequenced in a study of cytomegalovirus exposure and HLA in healthy donors. Primers for the PCR totalled 60 Vbeta and 13 Jbeta. The repertoire was sequenced with immunoSEQ multiplex PCR; TCRdb's copy has only in-frame clones and lacks some. The table lists 200,000 to 250,000 clones, approximately 84% of them singletons, with 0.55% to 0.7% in the top ten. Sequences were obtained from PBMCs. These receptors came from a woman aged 40-49 years in good health and CMV-seronegative.

The gene calls are TRBV5-1 and TRBJ1-1; a possible D gene is TRBD1 (5 bases). The CDR3 is 14 residues long. V shed 2 bases and J shed 4 bases, with 12 bases lying between them. The germline V gene has CDR1 SGHRS and CDR2 YFSETQ. The CDR3 reads CASSLSQGGTEAFF. CDR3 DNA sequence: TGCGCCAGCAGCTTATCTCAGGGAGGCACTGAAGCTTTCTTT.

CDR3 nucleotide sequence: TGTGCCAGCAGTGATCCGCCGGGACAGGGAACCTACGAGCAGTACTTC. It specifies CASSDPPGQGTYEQYF. The gene calls are TRBV25-1 and TRBJ2-7, with TRBD1 matching over 9 bases. V shed 3 bases and J 2 bases; nucleotides not matched to a gene: 8. From germline, CDR1 is MGHDK and CDR2 SYGVNS. This CDR3 comprises 16 residues.

The chain joins TRBV7-9 to TRBJ1-6; 8 nucleotides match TRBD1. The CDR3 extends over 17 amino acids. The germline gives CDR1 SEHNR, CDR2 FQNEAQ (reference sequence). J was trimmed by 5 bases and V by 4 bases; bases with no gene match: 10. CDR3 sequence reads: CASSSLGTGRNNSPLHF. CDR3 DNA sequence: TGTGCCAGCAGCTCCCTTGGGACAGGCCGCAATAATTCACCCCTCCACTTT.

The CDR3 coding sequence is TGTGCCAGCAGTGAAGTTGGTGGGGGGGAGTACTCACCCCTCCACTTT. As protein: CASSEVGGGEYSPLHF. This chain links TRBV6-1 with TRBJ1-6, with D perhaps TRBD1 (5 bases). Germline CDR1 and CDR2: MNHNS and SASEGT. The V end was cut by 1 base, the J end by 10 bases, with 17 bases between. The CDR3 is 16 residues long.

This clone was recorded only once. This sequence joins TRBV2 and TRBJ1-1; TRBD1 aligns across 11 bases. CDR1 is SNHLY, CDR2 FYNNEI, per germline. Losses at the gene ends were 4 bases for V and 0 bases for J; bases not matched to a gene: 7. The CDR3 has 17 residues. In nucleotides, the CDR3 is TGTGCCAGCAGTGGGGGACAGGGGGGTTTCATGAACACTGAAGCTTTCTTT. Its translation: CASSGGQGGFMNTEAFF.

The V call is TRBV5-4, the J call TRBJ2-2, with 9 bases aligning to TRBD2. The CDR3 runs to 13 residues. V gave up 5 bases and J gave up 9 bases; unmatched junction bases: 5. Germline CDR1 is SGHNT and CDR2 is YYREEE (reference sequence). The chain's CDR3 is CASRSSGARELFF. In nucleotides, the CDR3 is TGTGCCAGCAGATCTAGCGGGGCCCGGGAGCTGTTTTTT.

This sequence joins TRBV7-9 and TRBJ1-2, with a tentative D call TRBD1 (5 bases). Trimming cost V 3 bases and J 4 bases, with 15 bases left between them. CDR1 SEHNR and CDR2 FQNEAQ come from the germline V gene (reference sequence). This CDR3 region has 15 residues. The CDR3 nucleotides read TGTGCCAGCAGCTTGGAGGGGACCCTCTTCTATGGCTACACCTTC. Its translation is CASSLEGTLFYGYTF.

The chain links TRBV9 to TRBJ2-3; 7 bases fit TRBD2. The CDR3 runs to 15 residues. The germline CDR1 and CDR2 sequences are SGDLS and YYNGEE. Trimming cost V 4 bases and J 1 base; bases outside gene matches: 6. CDR3 coding DNA: TGTGCCAGCAGCCCCACCCTAGCGGGCACAGATACGCAGTATTTT. It codes for CASSPTLAGTDTQYF.

The CDR3: CASSSPTGSVGELFF. As DNA, the CDR3 is TGTGCCAGTAGTTCCCCGACAGGTTCGGTCGGGGAGCTGTTTTTT. The chain has TRBV19 and TRBJ2-2, with a tentative D call TRBD1 (6 bases). V gave up 5 bases and J gave up 7 bases, with 17 bases separating them. The CDR3 has 15 amino acids. Germline CDR1 reads LNHDA; CDR2 reads SQIVND (reference sequence).

The V call is TRBV27, the J call TRBJ2-2; D gene ambiguous. Trimming stripped 3 bases from V and 1 base from J, with 9 bases between. The germline gives CDR1 MNHEY, CDR2 SMNVEV (reference sequence). The CDR3 loop spans 15 amino acids. CDR3 DNA sequence: TGTGCCAGCAGTTTCAGGCAAATGAACACCGGGGAGCTGTTTTTT. Translating gives CASSFRQMNTGELFF.

This clone was detected only a few times. This sequence joins TRBV6-1 and TRBJ1-1; D perhaps matches TRBD1 (5 bases). This CDR3 has 13 amino acids. V lost 7 bases to trimming and J lost 0 bases, with 9 bases between them. From germline, CDR1 is MNHNS and CDR2 SASEGT. Here the CDR3 reads CASISGLNTEAFF. The CDR3 region has the DNA TGTGCCAGCATTTCAGGGCTGAACACTGAAGCTTTCTTT.

The V and J genes are TRBV6-5 and TRBJ2-3; the match to TRBD2 covers 7 bases. With 6 bases clipped from V and 4 bases from J, the junction kept 1 base outside the gene matches. CDR1 is MNHEY, CDR2 SVGAGI, per germline. This CDR3 comprises 12 residues. CDR3 protein: CASRGGADTQYF. CDR3 nucleotides: TGTGCCAGCAGGGGGGGGGCAGATACGCAGTATTTT.

The V and J genes are TRBV19 and TRBJ1-1; no clear D gene. The CDR3 totals 13 residues. With 1 base removed from V and 0 bases from J, the gap between germline ends came to 3 bases. Germline lookup yields CDR1 LNHDA and CDR2 SQIVND (reference sequence). CDR3 coding DNA: TGTGCCAGTAGTATAGTAATGAACACTGAAGCTTTCTTT. Translation: CASSIVMNTEAFF.

The chain joins TRBV27 to TRBJ2-7; 10 bases match TRBD1. Per germline, CDR1 MNHEY and CDR2 SMNVEV (reference sequence). V dropped 5 bases and J dropped 7; count of bases not matched to a gene: 11. This CDR3 comprises 15 residues. CDR3 sequence: CASSDIPGQGREQYF. CDR3 DNA: TGTGCCAGCAGTGATATCCCGGGACAGGGGCGGGAGCAGTACTTC.

V usage is TRBV9 and J usage is TRBJ1-5; D might be TRBD1 (6 bases). V was clipped by 0 bases and J by 3 bases, with 10 bases between them. This CDR3 region has 15 residues. Germline CDR1 SGDLS, CDR2 YYNGEE. The CDR3 bases are TGTGCCAGCAGCGTAGGGGGACAAGTCAATCAGCCCCAGCATTTT. It encodes CASSVGGQVNQPQHF.

The V call is TRBV13, the J call TRBJ1-5; tentative D call: TRBD1 (5 bases). Germline V gene sequence: CDR1 PRHDT, CDR2 FYEKMQ (reference sequence). V dropped 5 bases and J dropped 9 bases, with 17 bases sitting between them. The length of the CDR3 is 14 residues. CDR3 coding DNA: TGTGCCAGCAGCCTTGGGGCGCGGCCGGCGCCCCAGCATTTT. Translation gives CASSLGARPAPQHF.

This clone was picked up one time. The chain recombines TRBV23-1 with TRBJ2-5; 7 nucleotides agree with TRBD1. TRBV23-1 is given ORF status, its function remaining uncertain. With 6 bases clipped from V and 1 base from J, the junction kept 2 bases outside the gene matches. The CDR3 consists of 13 residues. The CDR3 loop reads CASSGTVQETQYF. CDR3 DNA: TGCGCCAGCAGCGGGACAGTCCAAGAGACCCAGTACTTC.

CDR3: CAWQGVSGNTIYF. CDR3 nucleotides: TGTGCCTGGCAGGGGGTGTCTGGAAACACCATATATTTT. This sequence joins TRBV30 and TRBJ1-3; 7 bases map to TRBD1. This CDR3 has 13 amino acids. Germline assignment: CDR1 GTSNPN and CDR2 SVGIG (reference sequence). J lost 1 base, V lost 5 bases, and 2 bases had no gene match.